The 13 T cell receptor beta chains listed next were all sequenced from one sample in a study of cytomegalovirus exposure and HLA in healthy donors (TCRdb year 2017). To prepare the library, the immunoSEQ multiplex PCR assay was applied. The multiplex PCR relied on a mix of 60 forward primers for TCR Vbeta segments and 13 reverse primers for TCR Jbeta segments. TCRdb took over this immuneACCESS table, retaining in-frame rearrangements with V and J assigned. Such tables are incomplete; in checked studies, under half of the missing clones stem from an unresolved V gene, and the remainder is unexplained. The sample table lists roughly 160,000 clones, roughly 80% of them with a count of one. The top ten clones comprise 3.7% of the sample. Sequenced sample: PBMCs. Source of these receptors: a man in his thirties or forties in good health and CMV-seropositive.

The V gene is TRBV28, the J gene TRBJ2-1; 8 nucleotides align to TRBD1. The CDR3 is made up of 14 amino acids. Losses at the gene ends were 3 bases for V and 9 bases for J; bases not matched to a gene: 7. From germline, CDR1 is MDHEN and CDR2 SYDVKM. The CDR3, as DNA: TGTGCCAGCAGTTTCAGCAGGGGGCAGCTTGAGCAGTTCTTC. It specifies CASSFSRGQLEQFF.

This clone was seen just once. The chain is built from TRBV11-2 and TRBJ2-3; TRBD2 matches 7 bases. Germline V CDR1 and CDR2: SGHAT, FQNNGV. The CDR3 contains 16 residues. V lost 4 bases to trimming and J lost 0 bases; unmatched junction nucleotides: 7. This chain's CDR3 is CASSWAGGGSTDTQYF. CDR3 DNA sequence: TGTGCCAGCAGCTGGGCTGGGGGAGGGAGCACAGATACGCAGTATTTT.

This clone was seen a few times. The rearrangement uses TRBV2 and TRBJ2-6; D is ambiguous. Germline assignment: CDR1 SNHLY and CDR2 FYNNEI. The germline V and J ends were trimmed by 6 bases and 10 bases, with 13 bases remaining between them. This CDR3 is built from 13 residues. The CDR3, as DNA: TGTGCCAGCAGCTCTGACACGGCTAACGTCCTGACTTTC. It specifies CASSSDTANVLTF.

The chain recombines TRBV7-9 with TRBJ2-1, with TRBD1 as a possible D gene (6 bases). There are 14 residues in the CDR3. Germline V gives CDR1 SEHNR, CDR2 FQNEAQ (reference sequence). Deletions cut 2 bases from V and 6 bases from J, with 11 bases between. The chain's CDR3 is CASSLLGAGNEQFF. The CDR3 bases are TGTGCCAGCAGCTTACTGGGGGCGGGCAATGAGCAGTTCTTC.

This clone showed up just a few times. The chain has TRBV6-5 and TRBJ2-7, with 8 bases that match TRBD1. CDR1 is MNHEY and CDR2 is SVGAGI in the germline V gene. V shed 0 bases and J 3 bases; nucleotides not matched to a gene: 4. The CDR3 extends over 15 amino acids. CDR3 protein: CASSYSTGVGYEQYF. CDR3 DNA: TGTGCCAGCAGTTACTCGACAGGGGTCGGCTACGAGCAGTACTTC.

CDR3 sequence (DNA): TGCGCCAGCAGCTTGGCCAACGGGGCTGGAAACACCATATATTTT. Translating gives CASSLANGAGNTIYF. The chain joins TRBV5-1 to TRBJ1-3; no clear D. V lost 0 bases, J lost 2 bases, and 9 bases lay in between. Germline CDR1 SGHRS, CDR2 YFSETQ. The CDR3 has 15 residues.

This clone is a singleton in its sample. The rearrangement joins TRBV7-9 to TRBJ2-3; 9 bases agree with TRBD1. The trim removed 6 bases at V and 1 base at J, leaving 8 bases unmatched. Germline V gene data show CDR1 as SEHNR and CDR2 as FQNEAQ (reference sequence). The CDR3 contains 16 residues. The CDR3 loop is CASRRRDREGTDTQYF. The CDR3 DNA reads as TGTGCCAGCAGGCGGCGGGACAGGGAGGGCACAGATACGCAGTATTTT.

The chain recombines TRBV19 with TRBJ1-2; D is undetermined. CDR3 size: 15 residues. Trimming pared 6 bases from V and 4 bases from J, leaving 18 bases between. Germline CDR1 is LNHDA and CDR2 is SQIVND (reference sequence). CDR3 residues: CASRSAEALGYGYTF. Here the CDR3 DNA reads TGTGCCAGTAGATCGGCGGAGGCCCTAGGCTATGGCTACACCTTC.

The V gene is TRBV28, the J gene TRBJ1-1, with 7 nucleotides matching TRBD1. The V segment lost 6 bases and the J segment 6 bases; nucleotides outside the gene matches: 7. CDR1 and CDR2 (germline): MDHEN, SYDVKM. The CDR3 is made up of 13 amino acids. CDR3 amino acids: CASRSRGRSEAFF. In DNA, the CDR3 is TGTGCCAGCAGAAGTAGGGGGCGCTCTGAAGCTTTCTTT.

In its sample, this clone was seen once. The genes are TRBV7-3 and TRBJ2-4; possibly TRBD2 for D (5 bases). The V end lost 4 bases, the J end lost 7 bases, and 20 bases lay between the germline ends. Looked up from germline, CDR1 is SGHTA and CDR2 is FQGTGA. This CDR3 contains 16 residues. CDR3 sequence: CASSSPERAYGNIQYF. The DNA of the CDR3 is TGTGCCAGCAGCTCTCCCGAGAGGGCCTATGGTAACATTCAGTACTTC.

The chain recombines TRBV14 with TRBJ2-7; TRBD1 matches 9 bases. There are 15 residues in the CDR3. V shed 1 base and J 3 bases; nucleotides not matched to a gene: 4. From germline, CDR1 is SGHDN and CDR2 FVKESK. CDR3 in amino acids: CASSQAGQGNYEQYF. The CDR3 coding sequence is TGTGCCAGCAGCCAAGCTGGACAGGGGAACTACGAGCAGTACTTC.

The J gene is TRBJ2-5, the V gene TRBV5-1; 9 bases are a match to TRBD1. Germline V gene lookup returns CDR1 SGHRS and CDR2 YFSETQ. This CDR3 is built from 16 residues. J gave up 3 bases and V 0 bases, and 6 bases lay outside the gene matches. The CDR3 nucleotides are TGCGCCAGCAGCTTGGGGACAGGGGTACGCAAAGAGACCCAGTACTTC. It specifies CASSLGTGVRKETQYF.

The V and J genes are TRBV5-6 and TRBJ2-3, with TRBD2 as a possible D gene (6 bases). CDR1 is SGHDT, CDR2 YYEEEE, per germline. The CDR3 loop spans 15 amino acids. Trimming pared 2 bases from V and 1 base from J, leaving 11 bases between. The CDR3 DNA sequence: TGTGCCAGCAGCTTAGTCAGGAGGGGCACAGATACGCAGTATTTT. It codes for CASSLVRRGTDTQYF.